The clone carrying this TCR beta chain appeared a single time. Its antigen remains unknown. The source of the sample is a study of cytomegalovirus exposure and HLA in healthy donors. Findings and limits, study-wide: In vitro testing confirmed a few CMV-associated chains as specific for CMV antigens.

This CDR3 contains 13 residues. V lost 3 bases, J lost 5 bases, and 3 bases stayed unmatched. Looked up from germline, CDR1 is SGHTA and CDR2 is FQGTGA. Primers included in the PCR were 60 Vbeta and 13 Jbeta primers. Using immunoSEQ multiplex PCR, the repertoire was profiled, and TCRdb retains in-frame clones only, with some absent. The sample lists 150,000 to 200,000 clones, 65% to 85% seen once, with roughly 7.1% in the top ten. The receptor's source is a man in his forties in good health and CMV-seropositive. This chain connects TRBV7-3 to TRBJ2-5; 7 bases map to TRBD2. Material for sequencing was PBMCs. The CDR3 DNA is TGTGCCAGCAGCTTCAGCGGGGCGGAGACCCAGTACTTC. The encoded protein is CASSFSGAETQYF.